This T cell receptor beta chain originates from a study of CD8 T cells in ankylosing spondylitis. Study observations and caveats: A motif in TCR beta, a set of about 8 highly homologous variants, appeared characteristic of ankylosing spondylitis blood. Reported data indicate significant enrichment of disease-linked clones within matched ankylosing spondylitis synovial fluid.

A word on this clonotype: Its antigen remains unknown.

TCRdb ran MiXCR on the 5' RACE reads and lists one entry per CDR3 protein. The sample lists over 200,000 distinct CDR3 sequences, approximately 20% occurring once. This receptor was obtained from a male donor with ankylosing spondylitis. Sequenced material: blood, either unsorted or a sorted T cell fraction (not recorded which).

The CDR3 is CASTLTGTGNGYTF. CDR3 bases: TGTGCCAGCACCCTAACCGGGACAGGGAATGGCTACACCTTC. J is TRBJ1-2 and V is TRBV12-3 or TRBV12-4, with TRBD1 matching 9 bases. After removal of 7 bases from V and 6 bases from J, the junction contained 9 bases not matched to a gene. This CDR3 spans 14 amino acids.